The 3 T cell receptor beta chains given below trace back to one sample, sequenced in a study of preoperative IRX-2 immunotherapy in early breast cancer. Treatment described: preoperative locoregional IRX-2 cytokine immunotherapy. Profiled with immunoSEQ multiplex PCR; TCRdb holds only in-frame clones, not every one. The sample shows 40,000 to 45,000 clones, about 95% of them seen only once. The source was tumor tissue, collected after IRX-2 immunotherapy. These receptors were obtained from a human donor with breast cancer.

The chain links TRBV14 to TRBJ2-1; 7 nucleotides agree with TRBD1. This CDR3 spans 14 amino acids. The germline CDR1 and CDR2 sequences are SGHDN and FVKESK. The ends lost 4 bases at V and 6 bases at J; junction bases unmatched: 6. Written as DNA, the CDR3 is TGTGCCAGCAGCCTACAGGGGTGGGTCAATGAGCAGTTCTTC. It translates to CASSLQGWVNEQFF.

This chain uses TRBV10-3 with TRBJ1-2; 8 nucleotides align to TRBD1. The germline V gene has CDR1 ENHRY and CDR2 SYGVKD. The CDR3 sequence is 14 residues long. Trimming took 7 bases from V and 7 from J; bases not matched to a gene: 11. CDR3: CAITPGQGRGGYTF. For the CDR3, the DNA is TGTGCCATCACCCCCGGACAGGGAAGGGGTGGCTACACCTTC.

The genes are TRBV5-5 and TRBJ2-7; either TRBD1 or TRBD2 may fit D (5 bases each). Trimming pared 3 bases from V and 2 bases from J, leaving 30 bases between. The CDR3 sequence is 20 residues long. Germline lookup yields CDR1 SGHKS and CDR2 YYEKEE (reference sequence). The chain's CDR3 is CASSSIPKRGLTDSPYEQYF. The CDR3 DNA sequence: TGTGCCAGCAGCTCAATTCCCAAGAGGGGTCTAACAGACAGCCCCTACGAGCAGTACTTC.